The clone carrying this T cell receptor (beta chain) appeared a few times. Its antigen remains unknown. This record belongs to a study of CD8 T cells in ankylosing spondylitis. Germline lookup yields CDR1 MDHEN and CDR2 SYDVKM. This CDR3 spans 20 amino acids. J was trimmed by 6 bases and V by 5 bases; bases with no gene match: 19. With molecular barcodes, quantitative 5'-RACE was used to make the TCR beta libraries. TCRdb itself ran the 5' RACE reads through MiXCR, one entry per CDR3 protein. The repertoire consists of 250,000 or so distinct CDR3 sequences, with approximately 20% occurring once and the leading ten covering around 33%. Overall study findings and caveats: Clones linked to the disease showed a CD8+ phenotype. They occurred at relatively low frequencies in peripheral blood.

This sequence was found in a male donor with ankylosing spondylitis or in good health (not recorded which). The chain uses TRBV28 and TRBJ2-2, with 12 bases matching TRBD1. Sequenced sample: blood, either unsorted or a sorted T cell fraction (not recorded which). The CDR3 DNA reads as TGTGCCAGCAGTCCGGGGACAGGGGGCTACACTAGCGGGATGGCCGGGGAGCTGTTTTTT. It is translated as CASSPGTGGYTSGMAGELFF.